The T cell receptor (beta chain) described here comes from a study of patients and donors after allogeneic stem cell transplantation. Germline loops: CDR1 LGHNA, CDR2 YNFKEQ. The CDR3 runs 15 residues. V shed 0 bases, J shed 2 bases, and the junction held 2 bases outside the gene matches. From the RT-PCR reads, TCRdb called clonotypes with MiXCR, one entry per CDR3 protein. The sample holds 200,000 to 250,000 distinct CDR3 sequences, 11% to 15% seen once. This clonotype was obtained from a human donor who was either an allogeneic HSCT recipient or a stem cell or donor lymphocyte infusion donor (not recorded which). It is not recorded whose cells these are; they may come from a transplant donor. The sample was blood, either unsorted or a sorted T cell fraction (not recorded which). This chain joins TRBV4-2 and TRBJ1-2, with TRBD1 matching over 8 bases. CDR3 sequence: CASSQERQGNYGYTF. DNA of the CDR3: TGTGCCAGCAGCCAAGAAAGACAGGGGAACTATGGCTACACCTTC.